One sample yielded the 22 T cell receptor beta chains listed below, sequenced in a study of T cells after yellow fever vaccination. MiXCR, applied by TCRdb to the 5' RACE reads, yields one record per CDR3 protein. The sample includes around 150,000 distinct CDR3 sequences, around 7% of them seen just once. The source material was CD4+ T cells sorted from PBMCs, sampled roughly 5 days after the first yellow fever vaccination. Every receptor here comes from a man younger than 35 who received the YFV17D yellow fever vaccine.

This clonotype was recorded many times. This chain joins TRBV7-2 and TRBJ2-2; 7 nucleotides line up with TRBD1. V lost 8 bases to trimming and J lost 4 bases; unmatched junction nucleotides: 7. The germline V gene has CDR1 SGHTA and CDR2 FQGNSA. The CDR3 is made up of 14 amino acids. CDR3 coding DNA: TGTGCCAGCGCCAAGGGGGCCGGCACCGGGGAGCTGTTTTTT. Translating gives CASAKGAGTGELFF.

This clonotype was seen many times. The V and J genes are TRBV6-4 and TRBJ1-5; a possible D gene is TRBD1 (6 bases). Germline CDR1 and CDR2: MRHNA and SNTAGT. The CDR3 runs 15 residues. Trimming removed 3 bases from V and 4 bases from J, with 13 bases in between. In DNA, the CDR3 is TGTGCCAGCAGTGAGGGGACACCAAGGAATCAGCCCCAGCATTTT. Translation gives CASSEGTPRNQPQHF.

As regards this clonotype: Being one base from a much bigger clone, this may be a read error. The chain combines TRBV12-3 or TRBV12-4 with TRBJ1-1, with 7 bases identical to TRBD1. The CDR3 extends over 14 amino acids. V shed 6 bases, J shed 4 bases, and the junction held 8 bases outside the gene matches. CDR3 amino acids: CASRIQGTITEAFF. The CDR3, as DNA: TGTGCCAGCAGGATACAGGGGACGATCACTGAAGCTTTCTTT.

The sample holds many counts of this clonotype. The rearrangement joins TRBV7-9 to TRBJ2-1; D not certain. Trimming left V 3 bases short and J 8 bases short, with 5 bases between. CDR1 is SEHNR, CDR2 FQNEAQ, per germline (reference sequence). The CDR3 sequence is 11 residues long. The CDR3 DNA reads as TGTGCCAGCAGCTTGGTGGATGAGCAGTTCTTC. This encodes CASSLVDEQFF. Complete variable domain (other parts from reference TRBV7-9 and TRBJ2-1): DTGVSQNPRHKITKRGQNVTFRCDPISEHNRLYWYRQTLGQGPEFLTYFQNEAQLEKSRLLSDRFSAERPKGSFSTLEIQRTEQGDSAMYLCASSLVDEQFFGPGTRLTVL.

This clonotype appeared a few times. The V call is TRBV27, the J call TRBJ2-7; no clear D gene. V was shortened by 5 bases and J by 3 bases, with 17 bases between the two germline ends. CDR1 is MNHEY, CDR2 SMNVEV, per germline (reference sequence). There are 15 residues in the CDR3. CDR3 region: CASSQGRSILYEQYF. The CDR3, as DNA: TGTGCCAGCAGTCAAGGACGGTCCATCCTCTACGAGCAGTACTTC.

CDR3: CSARVRGESTEAFF. As DNA, the CDR3 is TGCAGTGCTAGAGTGCGGGGGGAGAGCACTGAAGCTTTCTTT. V is TRBV20-1 and J is TRBJ1-1; D might be TRBD1 (5 bases). The CDR3 contains 14 residues. Germline V gene lookup returns CDR1 DFQATT and CDR2 SNEGSKA (reference sequence). The V and J ends lost 1 base and 4 bases respectively, with 13 bases between them.

This clonotype was seen many times. The chain joins TRBV2 to TRBJ2-1, with TRBD2 as a possible D gene (6 bases). Germline V CDR1 and CDR2: SNHLY, FYNNEI. The CDR3 sequence is 13 residues long. V was shortened by 8 bases and J by 5 bases, with 13 bases between the two germline ends. The CDR3 spells CASLFGGNNEQFF. The CDR3 bases are TGTGCCAGCTTATTTGGAGGGAACAATGAGCAGTTCTTC. Looking up the rest from reference TRBV2 and TRBJ2-1 gives the full variable domain: EPEVTQTPSHQVTQMGQEVILRCVPISNHLYFYWYRQILGQKVEFLVSFYNNEISEKSEIFDDQFSVERPDGSNFTLKIRSTKLEDSAMYFCASLFGGNNEQFFGPGTRLTVL.

Only a few counts were recorded for this clonotype. The chain has TRBV4-1 and TRBJ2-5; D call uncertain. V lost 5 bases and J lost 2, with 12 bases in between. The CDR3 contains 14 residues. Per the germline V gene, CDR1 is MGHRA and CDR2 is YSYEKL. CDR3 bases: TGCGCCAGCAGCACCCGAGACTCTCAAGAGACCCAGTACTTC. This sequence encodes CASSTRDSQETQYF.

The count of this clonotype is one. The chain recombines TRBV3-1 with TRBJ1-3; D ambiguous. Germline V CDR1 and CDR2: LGHDT, YNNKEL (reference sequence). This CDR3 region has 13 residues. The V gene lost 11 bases and the J gene lost 2 bases, with 13 bases spanning the gap. The CDR3 nucleotides read TGTGCCTCCTGCCAAGACGCTGGAAACACCATATATTTT. The encoded protein is CASCQDAGNTIYF.

At least ten counts were recorded for this clonotype. This rearrangement joins TRBV7-3 to TRBJ2-5; D ambiguous. The CDR3 extends over 12 amino acids. In germline, CDR1 is SGHTA, CDR2 FQGTGA. Trimming stripped 2 bases from V and 5 bases from J, with 6 bases between. CDR3 nucleotide sequence: TGTGCCAGCAGCTTACCCGGGGAGACCCAGTACTTC. Its protein is CASSLPGETQYF.

This clonotype was counted between two and nine times. V and J are TRBV23-1 and TRBJ2-4; 9 bases are a match to TRBD1. TRBV23-1 is treated as an ORF (open reading frame) with a function not yet certain. The V gene end was trimmed by 2 bases and the J gene end by 1 base; junction bases not matched to a gene: 12. The CDR3 loop spans 19 amino acids. The DNA of the CDR3 is TGCGCCAGCAGTCAAACTGGGACAGGGTATTTAAGCGCCAAAAACATTCAGTACTTC. As protein: CASSQTGTGYLSAKNIQYF.

V gene TRBV7-9 combines with J gene TRBJ1-1; D possibly corresponds to TRBD1 (5 bases). The CDR3 has 15 residues. V lost 4 bases, J lost 4 bases, and 16 bases lay in between. Germline V gene sequence: CDR1 SEHNR, CDR2 FQNEAQ (reference sequence). The CDR3 region is CASSSGRGGSTEAFF. Here the CDR3 DNA reads TGTGCCAGCAGCTCAGGGAGGGGAGGTAGCACTGAAGCTTTCTTT.

Many counts were recorded for this clonotype. CDR3 amino acids: CSVGQDSGNTIYF. CDR3 in DNA: TGCAGCGTTGGGCAGGACTCTGGAAACACCATATATTTT. J is TRBJ1-3 and V is TRBV29-1; D is unclear. CDR3 length: 13 amino acids. Germline V gene lookup returns CDR1 SQVTM and CDR2 ANQGSEA. The ends were cut back, 4 bases at V and 0 bases at J, with 7 bases in the middle.

This clonotype appeared many times. V is TRBV6-1 and J is TRBJ2-5; 14 bases are shared with TRBD2. The CDR3 consists of 16 residues. Trimming removed 5 bases from V and 5 bases from J; junction bases left unmatched: 7. Germline-derived CDR1 and CDR2 are MNHNS and SASEGT. The CDR3 DNA follows: TGTGCCAGCAGTCTTGGACTAGCGGGGGGCAGGGAGACCCAGTACTTC. Translating it yields CASSLGLAGGRETQYF.

V gene TRBV10-3 combines with J gene TRBJ2-7, with D maybe TRBD1 (5 bases). Germline CDR1 ENHRY, CDR2 SYGVKD. The ends were cut back, 0 bases at V and 2 bases at J, with 14 bases in the middle. The CDR3 sequence is 16 residues long. The CDR3 spells CAISESLAGQTYEQYF. The CDR3 region has the DNA TGTGCCATCAGTGAGTCCCTGGCAGGGCAGACCTACGAGCAGTACTTC.

This clonotype has just a few counts. The V gene is TRBV5-6, the J gene TRBJ1-2; D call uncertain. CDR1 and CDR2 from the germline V gene are SGHDT and YYEEEE. Trimming cost V 3 bases and J 3 bases, with 9 bases left between them. The CDR3 contains 13 residues. The CDR3 DNA is TGTGCCAGCAGCTCCAACAGAGACTATGGCTACACCTTC. It codes for CASSSNRDYGYTF.

This clonotype appeared many times. The chain combines TRBV25-1 with TRBJ2-5, with D maybe TRBD1 (7 bases). The CDR3 extends over 14 amino acids. V lost 0 bases and J 5 bases, leaving 10 bases between the germline ends. Per the germline V gene, CDR1 is MGHDK and CDR2 is SYGVNS. CDR3 sequence reads: CASSEYRGRETQYF. In DNA, the CDR3 is TGTGCCAGCAGTGAATACAGGGGGAGGGAGACCCAGTACTTC.

The CDR3 protein is CATAGGSLTDTQYF. In DNA, the CDR3 is TGTGCCACGGCGGGGGGGTCTCTCACAGATACGCAGTATTTT. The gene calls are TRBV27 and TRBJ2-3; TRBD2 matches 9 bases. The CDR3 runs 14 residues. Germline V gene sequence: CDR1 MNHEY, CDR2 SMNVEV (reference sequence). V shed 10 bases and J 2 bases; nucleotides not matched to a gene: 7.

Only a few counts were recorded for this clonotype. The CDR3, as DNA: TGTGCCAGCAGCCAGAATGGGGCGATCACAGATACGCAGTATTTT. This encodes CASSQNGAITDTQYF. The chain employs TRBV7-8 and TRBJ2-3, with D possibly TRBD1 on 5 matching bases. The CDR3 length is 15 residues. V gave up 5 bases and J gave up 2 bases, with 14 bases separating them. Germline V CDR1 and CDR2: SGHVS, FQNEAQ.

This clonotype was detected many times. The genes are TRBV7-9 and TRBJ2-7; D ambiguous. The germline V and J ends were trimmed by 3 bases and 3 bases, with 9 bases remaining between them. Germline assignment: CDR1 SEHNR and CDR2 FQNEAQ (reference sequence). The CDR3 totals 13 residues. This chain's CDR3 is CASSFGRIYEQYV. CDR3 nucleotide sequence: TGTGCCAGCAGCTTCGGCAGAATCTACGAGCAGTACGTC.

This clonotype was detected many times. The chain couples TRBV2 to TRBJ2-2; TRBD1 agrees at 7 bases. The CDR3 is 13 residues long. Per the germline V gene, CDR1 is SNHLY and CDR2 is FYNNEI. Losses at the gene ends were 5 bases for V and 5 bases for J; bases not matched to a gene: 2. Written as DNA, the CDR3 is TGTGCCAGCAGTCGACAGGGTACCGGGGAGCTGTTTTTT. Protein: CASSRQGTGELFF.

This clonotype was detected ten times or more. V usage is TRBV27 and J usage is TRBJ1-1, with unresolved D. The CDR3 length is 11 residues. Per germline, CDR1 MNHEY and CDR2 SMNVEV (reference sequence). V lost 8 bases, J lost 6 bases, and 10 bases lay in between. CDR3 nucleotides: TGTGCCAGCGGCGCGTCCGCTGAAGCTTTCTTT. This translates into CASGASAEAFF.